These 26 T cell receptor beta chains were sequenced from one sample in a study of T cells in women clearing cervical HPV infection. Assay used: immunoSEQ multiplex PCR; TCRdb lists only in-frame clones, some missing. With about 35,000 clones in the sample, the ten largest clones hold less than 2%. What was sequenced was blood buffy coat. Receptors were obtained from a woman aged 18-69 years with a cervical HPV16 infection that either progressed to CIN3+ or cleared (not recorded which).

In the case of this clone: One end of the junction fails to match germline, which may point to a read error. The CDR3 end falls 3 residues outside the read, so it is completed with the germline J gene. The sample has other DNA sequences that encode this CDR3 too. The V call is TRBV7-9, the J call TRBJ1-3; TRBD1 is a possible D gene (5 bases). CDR1 is SEHNR, CDR2 FQNEAQ, per germline (reference sequence). This CDR3 spans 15 amino acids. The CDR3 loop reads CASSPFQGSGNTIYF. CDR3 DNA (partial): TGTGCCAGCAGCCCCTTCCAGGGCTCTGGAAACACG. The full variable domain, in which reference TRBV7-9 and TRBJ1-3 provide the parts outside the CDR3, is DTGVSQNPRHKITKRGQNVTFRCDPISEHNRLYWYRQTLGQGPEFLTYFQNEAQLEKSRLLSDRFSAERPKGSFSTLEIQRTEQGDSAMYLCASSPFQGSGNTIYFGEGSWLTVV.

Note on this clone: Read coverage stops 3 residues before the CDR3 terminus; the germline J gene supplies the remainder. The V call is TRBV18, the J call TRBJ1-1; D not resolved. Trimming removed 4 bases at V and 2 bases at J, with 11 bases between. The CDR3 is 14 amino acids. The V gene's germline CDR1 is KGHSH and CDR2 LQKENI. The CDR3 is CASSLGLFNTEAFF. Incomplete CDR3 DNA: TGTGCCAGCTCACTTGGGCTATTTAACACTGAA.

About this clone: The CDR3 end lies 3 residues beyond the end of the read and is filled in from the germline J gene. This rearrangement joins TRBV5-4 to TRBJ2-5; 9 bases match TRBD1. This CDR3 spans 14 amino acids. Germline assignment: CDR1 SGHNT and CDR2 YYREEE (reference sequence). After removal of 4 bases from V and 5 bases from J, the junction contained 6 bases not matched to a gene. The CDR3 loop is CASSLQGAEETQYF. The sequenced CDR3 bases are TGTGCCAGCAGCCTACAGGGGGCGGAGGAGACC. The variable domain in full, with the rest retrieved from reference TRBV5-4 and TRBJ2-5, is ETGVTQSPTHLIKTRGQQVTLRCSSQSGHNTVSWYQQALGQGPQFIFQYYREEENGRGNFPPRFSGLQFPNYSSELNVNALELDDSALYLCASSLQGAEETQYFGPGTRLLVL.

Worth noting for this clone: The read ends 3 residues shy of where the CDR3 ends; the end is completed using the germline J gene. The chain has TRBV7-3 and TRBJ2-7; 8 bases line up with TRBD1. The CDR3 loop spans 14 amino acids. J lost 5 bases, V lost 8 bases, and 11 bases had no gene match. Per germline, CDR1 SGHTA and CDR2 FQGTGA. CDR3 bases read: TGTGCCAGCTCTCCAACAGGGGGTGGGAACGAG. Protein product: CASSPTGGGNE. The entire CDR3 reads CASSPTGGGNEQYF.

A word on this clone: Germline is not matched at one junction end, which may reflect a read error. Sequencing ends 3 residues short of the CDR3 end; the germline J gene provides the rest. The gene calls are TRBV29-1 and TRBJ2-3; D perhaps matches TRBD1 (6 bases). The CDR3 sequence is 14 residues long. Germline-derived CDR1 and CDR2 are SQVTM and ANQGSEA. CDR3 bases read: TGCAGCGTTAAAGACAGGAGCAGCACAGATACG. Its protein product is CSVKDRSSTDT. The complete CDR3 sequence is CSVKDRSSTDTQYF.

As concerns this clone: The DNA ends 3 residues before the CDR3 does, and the rest of the CDR3 is filled in from the germline J gene. V usage is TRBV20-1 and J usage is TRBJ1-2, with 8 positions matching TRBD1. V shed 2 bases, J shed 4 bases, and the junction held 12 bases outside the gene matches. Germline V gives CDR1 DFQATT, CDR2 SNEGSKA (reference sequence). This CDR3 region has 16 residues. The CDR3 bases that were read are TGCAGTGCTAGACCCTCGCAGGGGGCCCGTCTCTATGGC. Amino acid sequence: CSARPSQGARLYG. Given in full, the CDR3 is CSARPSQGARLYGYTF.

As for this clone: Read data end 3 residues before the CDR3 end; the end is taken from the germline J gene. The V gene is TRBV20-1, the J gene TRBJ1-4; possibly TRBD1 for D (5 bases). There are 16 residues in the CDR3. V shed 6 bases and J shed 3 bases, with 20 bases lying between them. In germline, CDR1 is DFQATT, CDR2 SNEGSKA (reference sequence). The DNA read from the CDR3 is TGCAGTGCCAGGATAATGTCGACAGTTTCTAATGAAAAA. Encoded protein: CSARIMSTVSNEK. The entire CDR3 sequence reads CSARIMSTVSNEKLFF.

About this clone: Read coverage stops 3 residues before the CDR3 terminus; the germline J gene supplies the remainder. The rearrangement joins TRBV20-1 to TRBJ1-2, with D tentatively TRBD1 (5 bases). The CDR3 has 12 amino acids. Germline CDR1 reads DFQATT; CDR2 reads SNEGSKA (reference sequence). The part of the CDR3 DNA that was read is TGCAGTGCTAGAGATAACAGGAGAGGC. It encodes CSARDNRRG. The whole CDR3 reads CSARDNRRGYTF.

With regard to this clone: From the germline J gene comes the end of the CDR3, since the read stops 3 residues before it. This rearrangement joins TRBV29-1 to TRBJ2-3, with 14 bases lining up with TRBD2. CDR3 length: 15 amino acids. The germline gives CDR1 SQVTM, CDR2 ANQGSEA. The sequenced part of the CDR3 DNA is TGCAGCGTTGCCGGACTAGCGGGGGGAGGAGGGGCG. This translates into CSVAGLAGGGGA. The CDR3 as a whole reads CSVAGLAGGGGAQYF.

Regarding this clone: The read stops 3 residues short of the end of the CDR3; the missing end is completed from the germline J gene. The chain joins TRBV19 to TRBJ2-3; TRBD1 might be the D (5 bases). Germline V lookup: CDR1 LNHDA, CDR2 SQIVND (reference sequence). CDR3 size: 15 residues. The CDR3 DNA, read in part, is TGTGCCAGTAGTATTGGGCCAGGGTTTGGTGAGACG. It specifies CASSIGPGFGET. The whole CDR3 protein reads CASSIGPGFGETQYF.

Concerning this clone: The read ends 3 residues shy of where the CDR3 ends; the end is completed using the germline J gene. The gene calls are TRBV5-1 and TRBJ1-2, with TRBD1 matching 7 bases. The junction had 5 bases not matched to a gene; V was cut back by 4 bases and J by 2 bases. Germline V gene data show CDR1 as SGHRS and CDR2 as YFSETQ. This CDR3 is built from 14 residues. The CDR3 loop is CASSLGQANYGYTF. The part of the CDR3 DNA that was read is TGCGCCAGCAGCCTCGGACAGGCGAACTATGGC.

Comment on this clone: The read terminates 3 residues ahead of where the CDR3 ends, so the germline J gene completes it. The genes are TRBV6-2 or TRBV6-3 and TRBJ2-3, with D perhaps TRBD1 (6 bases). The V gene's germline CDR1 is MNHEY and CDR2 SVGEGT. CDR3 size: 17 residues. CDR3: CASSYLGPRTDQETQYF. The sequenced CDR3 bases are TGTGCCAGCAGTTACCTCGGGCCCCGGACAGACCAAGAGACG.

In the case of this clone: The read halts 3 residues ahead of the CDR3 end, with the missing end drawn from the germline J gene. The V gene is TRBV7-9, the J gene TRBJ1-2; a weak D match, TRBD1 (5 bases). The CDR3 spans 14 residues. Germline assignment: CDR1 SEHNR and CDR2 FQNEAQ (reference sequence). CDR3 sequence: CASSLGGAKNIYTF. CDR3 DNA, as far as it was read: TGTGCCAGCAGCCTCGGAGGGGCCAAAAACATC.

Note on this clone: The CDR3 extends 3 residues past the end of the read, so its final part is completed from the germline J gene. The genes are TRBV19 and TRBJ2-3, with no clear D. CDR3 length equals 15 residues. The germline CDR1 and CDR2 sequences are LNHDA and SQIVND (reference sequence). CDR3 loop: CASSSLRNSNQPQYF. Partial CDR3 DNA: TGTGCCAGTAGTTCCCTTCGAAATAGCAATCAGCCG. Drawing the rest from reference TRBV19 and TRBJ2-3, the complete variable domain is DGGITQSPKYLFRKEGQNVTLSCEQNLNHDAMYWYRQDPGQGLRLIYYSQIVNDFQKGDIAEGYSVSREKKESFPLTVTSAQKNPTAFYLCASSSLRNSNQPQYFGPGTRLTVL.

About this clone itself: The read terminates 3 residues ahead of where the CDR3 ends, so the germline J gene completes it. The V gene is TRBV5-1, the J gene TRBJ2-2, with D uncertain. Germline V gene sequence: CDR1 SGHRS, CDR2 YFSETQ. This CDR3 is built from 14 residues. CDR3 DNA (partial): TGCGCCAGCAGCACTGGGCTGTCTAATGAAAAG. It translates to CASSTGLSNEK. The full CDR3 is CASSTGLSNEKLFF.

Regarding this clone: The CDR3 end is not reached by the read, which stops 3 residues before it; the germline J gene fills it in. The chain is built from TRBV2 and TRBJ1-5; maybe TRBD1 (6 bases). V was cut by 6 bases and J by 4 bases, with 16 bases left in between. This CDR3 region has 15 residues. Germline CDR1 SNHLY, CDR2 FYNNEI. CDR3 DNA (partial): TGTGCCAGCAGCCCAAACGGACAGACAAATCAGCCC. Translation: CASSPNGQTNQP. The whole CDR3 is CASSPNGQTNQPQHF.

In regard to this clone: Coverage ceases 3 residues before the CDR3 finishes, and the germline J gene fills in the end. The chain has TRBV5-5 and TRBJ1-2; weak D call: TRBD1 (6 bases). The CDR3 has 15 residues. Trimming took off 0 bases at V and 3 bases at J, with 12 bases between the two ends. Germline CDR1 reads SGHKS; CDR2 reads YYEKEE (reference sequence). The sequenced part of the CDR3 DNA is TGTGCCAGCAGCTTGGCATTCACAGGGCACTATGGC. Amino acids: CASSLAFTGHYG. In full, the CDR3 is CASSLAFTGHYGYTF.

A note on this clone: The read ends 3 residues shy of where the CDR3 ends; the end is completed using the germline J gene. This chain connects TRBV19 to TRBJ2-4; 10 positions agree with TRBD1. This CDR3 comprises 15 residues. Germline CDR1 is LNHDA and CDR2 is SQIVND (reference sequence). The covered CDR3 bases are TGTGCCAGTAGTAGGAGGACAGGGGGTGTCTATGGT. The encoded protein is CASSRRTGGVYG. The whole CDR3 sequence is CASSRRTGGVYGQYF.

With respect to this clone: The read ends 3 residues shy of where the CDR3 ends; the end is completed using the germline J gene. The V gene is TRBV7-8, the J gene TRBJ2-3; D call uncertain. Trimming shortened V by 2 bases and J by 0 bases, and 12 bases separated the two germline ends. CDR1 is SGHVS and CDR2 is FQNEAQ in the germline V gene. This CDR3 is 16 amino acids long. This CDR3 is CASSLYVGASTDTQYF. Incomplete CDR3 DNA: TGTGCCAGCAGCTTATACGTAGGAGCGAGCACAGATACG.

As regards this clone: The read ends 3 residues before the CDR3 terminus; that terminus is restored from the germline J gene. The identical CDR3 is also encoded by other nucleotide sequences in the sample. The chain combines TRBV2 with TRBJ2-7; 8 bases are shared with TRBD1. CDR1 is SNHLY and CDR2 is FYNNEI in the germline V gene. J lost 2 bases, V lost 7 bases, and 10 bases had no gene match. CDR3 length: 15 residues. The CDR3: CASNPQGQGTYEQYF. The DNA read from the CDR3 is TGTGCCAGCAACCCTCAAGGACAGGGTACCTACGAG.

Remarks on this clone: The read terminates 3 residues ahead of where the CDR3 ends, so the germline J gene completes it. The chain carries TRBV5-1 and TRBJ2-7, with 13 nucleotides matching TRBD2. The germline V gene encodes CDR1 SGHRS and CDR2 YFSETQ. J gave up 0 bases and V 2 bases, and 11 bases lay outside the gene matches. The CDR3 totals 19 residues. CDR3 bases read: TGCGCCAGCAGCTTTTTGGGGACTAGCGGGACTAAGGGCTCCTACGAG. This encodes CASSFLGTSGTKGSYE. The whole CDR3 is CASSFLGTSGTKGSYEQYF.

About this clone: The CDR3 goes on 3 residues after the read ends, and that part is filled in from the germline J gene. The chain combines TRBV5-1 with TRBJ2-5; TRBD2 is a possible D gene (5 bases). The CDR3 covers 15 residues. Between the trimmed V and J ends, which lost 0 bases and 1 base, there was a span of 10 bases. The germline V gene has CDR1 SGHRS and CDR2 YFSETQ. CDR3 bases read: TGCGCCAGCAGCTTGGGTGCGGGCATCCAAGAGACC. Encoded protein: CASSLGAGIQET. The CDR3 reads in full as CASSLGAGIQETQYF.

The CDR3 loop reads CASSTRDRVSPLHF. CDR3 DNA (partial): TGTGCCAGCAGCACCCGGGACAGGGTTTCACCC. This chain joins TRBV5-6 and TRBJ1-6, with 9 positions matching TRBD1. Read data end 3 residues before the CDR3 end; the end is taken from the germline J gene. V shed 4 bases and J 9 bases; nucleotides not matched to a gene: 5. Germline CDR1 is SGHDT and CDR2 is YYEEEE. CDR3 length: 14 residues. The variable domain in full, completed from reference TRBV5-6 and TRBJ1-6, reads DAGVTQSPTHLIKTRGQQVTLRCSPKSGHDTVSWYQQALGQGPQFIFQYYEEEERQRGNFPDRFSGHQFPNYSSELNVNALLLGDSALYLCASSTRDRVSPLHFGNGTRLTVT.

Note on this clone: Sequencing ends 3 residues short of the CDR3 end; the germline J gene provides the rest. The chain links TRBV5-4 to TRBJ2-7; 9 positions agree with TRBD1. The CDR3 consists of 15 residues. Germline V gene sequence: CDR1 SGHNT, CDR2 YYREEE (reference sequence). Trimming took 3 bases from V and 6 from J; bases not matched to a gene: 10. The covered CDR3 bases are TGTGCCAGCAGCTGGGGACAGGGTTTGGGGAGCGAG. Its protein is CASSWGQGLGSE. The entire CDR3 protein is CASSWGQGLGSEQYF.

Turning to this clone: Read coverage stops 3 residues before the CDR3 terminus; the germline J gene supplies the remainder. The chain joins TRBV7-2 to TRBJ1-2, with 7 bases that match TRBD1. After removal of 5 bases from V and 2 bases from J, the junction contained 8 bases not matched to a gene. Germline-derived CDR1 and CDR2 are SGHTA and FQGNSA. The CDR3 length is 15 residues. CDR3 DNA (partial): TGTGCCAGCAGCCCAGACAGGGCACAAAACTATGGC. It yields the protein CASSPDRAQNYG. The full CDR3 protein reads CASSPDRAQNYGYTF.

As concerns this clone: The junction departs from the called germline gene at one end, perhaps through a read error. With the read ending 3 residues before the CDR3 end, the germline J gene is used to fill in that end. The rearrangement joins TRBV4-2 to TRBJ2-4; a weak D match, TRBD1 (6 bases). The CDR3 extends over 15 amino acids. From germline, CDR1 is LGHNA and CDR2 YNFKEQ. The covered CDR3 bases are TGCGCCAGCAGCCAGGAATCCCAGGGGCAAAACATT. Translating gives CASSQESQGQNI. The CDR3 as a whole reads CASSQESQGQNIQYF.